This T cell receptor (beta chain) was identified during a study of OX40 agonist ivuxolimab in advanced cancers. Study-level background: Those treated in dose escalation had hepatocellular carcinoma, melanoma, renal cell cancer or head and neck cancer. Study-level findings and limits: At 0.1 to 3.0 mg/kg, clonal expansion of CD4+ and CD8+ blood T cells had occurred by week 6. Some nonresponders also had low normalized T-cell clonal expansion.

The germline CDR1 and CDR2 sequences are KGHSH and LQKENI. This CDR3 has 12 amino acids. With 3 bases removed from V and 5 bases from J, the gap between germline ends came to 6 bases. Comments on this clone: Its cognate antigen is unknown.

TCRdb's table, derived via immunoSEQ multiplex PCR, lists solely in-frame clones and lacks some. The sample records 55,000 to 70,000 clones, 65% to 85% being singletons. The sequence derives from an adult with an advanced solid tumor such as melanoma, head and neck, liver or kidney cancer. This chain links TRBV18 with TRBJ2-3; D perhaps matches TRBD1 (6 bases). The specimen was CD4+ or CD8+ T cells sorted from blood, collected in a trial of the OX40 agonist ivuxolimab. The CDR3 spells CASSPDRDTQYF. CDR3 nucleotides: TGTGCCAGCTCACCGGACAGAGATACGCAGTATTTT.